Presented here are 20 T cell receptor beta chains from one specimen sequenced in a study of post-analysis software for immune sequencing data. The study, taken as a whole, reports: Elevated frequency relative to controls characterized four or five TRBV segments in patients, TRBV5-6, TRBV5-1 and TRBV20-1 among them.

Prepared libraries of TCR beta cDNA carried unique molecular identifiers. TCRdb used MiXCR to reprocess the PCR reads, holding one entry per CDR3 protein. The sample has 750,000 to 950,000 distinct CDR3 sequences; under 70% are singletons. Their target antigens are unknown. Sequencing was performed on blood. These receptors were taken from a girl aged 5 to 17 with multiple sclerosis.

The chain links TRBV4-1 to TRBJ2-3; 8 nucleotides align to TRBD2. Germline values: CDR1 MGHRA, CDR2 YSYEKL. J gave up 6 bases and V 0 bases, and 5 bases lay outside the gene matches. The CDR3 totals 15 residues. This CDR3 reads CASSQELAVRDTQYF. The CDR3 DNA reads as TGCGCCAGCAGCCAAGAACTAGCGGTCCGGGATACGCAGTATTTT.

The gene calls are TRBV28 and TRBJ1-4; D call uncertain. Trimming took off 3 bases at V and 8 bases at J, with 10 bases between the two ends. The CDR3 consists of 13 residues. Germline assignment: CDR1 MDHEN and CDR2 SYDVKM. The CDR3, as DNA: TGTGCCAGCAGTTTCCCAATCGAAGAAAAACTGTTTTTT. Residues: CASSFPIEEKLFF. Complete variable domain (other parts from reference TRBV28 and TRBJ1-4): DVKVTQSSRYLVKRTGEKVFLECVQDMDHENMFWYRQDPGLGLRLIYFSYDVKMKEKGDIPEGYSVSREKKERFSLILESASTNQTSMYLCASSFPIEEKLFFGSGTQLSVL.

This clonotype was seen a few times. This rearrangement joins TRBV6-5 to TRBJ2-4; no definite D call. From germline, CDR1 is MNHEY and CDR2 SVGAGI. Trimming took off 2 bases at V and 9 bases at J, with 14 bases between the two ends. CDR3 length: 14 residues. The CDR3 DNA is TGTGCCAGCAGTTACGGGCTTAGCCCGGGCATTCAGTACTTC. It is translated as CASSYGLSPGIQYF.

This chain connects TRBV4-1 to TRBJ2-5; perhaps TRBD2 as D (6 bases). The germline V and J ends were trimmed by 1 base and 2 bases, with 20 bases remaining between them. The CDR3 spans 18 residues. The V gene's germline CDR1 is MGHRA and CDR2 YSYEKL. The CDR3 is CASSQALRGTGEQETQYF. CDR3 nucleotides: TGCGCCAGCAGCCAAGCCTTACGGGGGACGGGCGAACAAGAGACCCAGTACTTC.

The CDR3, as DNA: TGCAGCGTTGAAGAGCCCGGGACAGGCGAGCAGTACTTC. Translated, it gives CSVEEPGTGEQYF. This sequence joins TRBV29-1 and TRBJ2-5, with 8 bases fitting TRBD1. The DNA end is more similar to TRBJ2-7, so the J call may be wrong. In germline, CDR1 is SQVTM, CDR2 ANQGSEA. The CDR3 has 13 residues.

The CDR3 DNA reads TGTGCCAGCAGTCGCAACACTGGGGTTTTAACAGATACGCAGTATTTT. Translated: CASSRNTGVLTDTQYF. The rearrangement links TRBV12-3 or TRBV12-4 to TRBJ2-3; D is undetermined. The CDR3 covers 16 residues. V lost 5 bases and J lost 3, with 18 bases in between.

The genes are TRBV7-8 and TRBJ2-1, with D perhaps matching TRBD2 (7 bases). CDR3 size: 16 residues. V dropped 5 bases and J dropped 4 bases, with 18 bases sitting between them. Germline lookup yields CDR1 SGHVS and CDR2 FQNEAQ. CDR3 loop: CASSEDAGASYNEQFF. The DNA for the CDR3 is TGTGCCAGCAGCGAAGACGCGGGGGCCAGTTACAATGAGCAGTTCTTC.

This clonotype appeared a few times. This rearrangement joins TRBV5-1 to TRBJ2-1; 7 nucleotides align to TRBD2. The germline CDR1 and CDR2 sequences are SGHRS and YFSETQ. The CDR3 is 13 amino acids. With 4 bases clipped from V and 10 bases from J, the junction kept 8 bases outside the gene matches. This chain's CDR3 is CASSPRGGGEQFF. The CDR3 DNA reads as TGCGCCAGCAGCCCCCGTGGGGGAGGGGAGCAGTTCTTC.

The chain is built from TRBV7-3 and TRBJ2-3, with 9 bases aligning to TRBD1. Germline assignment: CDR1 SGHTA and CDR2 FQGTGA. The CDR3 is 16 amino acids. V gave up 4 bases and J gave up 0 bases; unmatched junction bases: 5. CDR3 nucleotide sequence: TGTGCCAGCAGCTCGCGGGACAGGGCTAGCACAGATACGCAGTATTTT. Its protein is CASSSRDRASTDTQYF.

DNA for the CDR3: TGTGCCAGTAGTATAGAGGTTCCCGGGACAGGTGGATTCGAGCAGTACTTC. Translation: CASSIEVPGTGGFEQYF. This chain links TRBV19 with TRBJ2-7; TRBD1 matches at 8 bases. The CDR3 contains 17 residues. J was trimmed by 6 bases and V by 0 bases; bases with no gene match: 13. Germline CDR1 reads LNHDA; CDR2 reads SQIVND (reference sequence).

The chain employs TRBV20-1 and TRBJ2-1, with D uncertain. The V and J ends lost 0 bases and 0 bases respectively, with 3 bases between them. CDR3 size: 13 residues. Germline V gene data show CDR1 as DFQATT and CDR2 as SNEGSKA (reference sequence). CDR3 nucleotides: TGCAGTGCTAGAGAAGACTCCTACAATGAGCAGTTCTTC. Amino acids: CSAREDSYNEQFF.

The rearrangement links TRBV20-1 to TRBJ2-3; 9 nucleotides line up with TRBD2. The V segment lost 5 bases and the J segment 4 bases; nucleotides outside the gene matches: 4. CDR1 and CDR2 from the germline V gene are DFQATT and SNEGSKA (reference sequence). The CDR3 consists of 13 residues. CDR3 residues: CSAEVAGADTQYF. For the CDR3, the DNA is TGCAGTGCTGAGGTAGCGGGAGCAGATACGCAGTATTTT.

This clonotype was observed a handful of times. CDR3: CASSRLAVTYNEQFF. CDR3 nucleotides: TGTGCCAGCAGTAGACTAGCAGTTACCTACAATGAGCAGTTCTTC. This chain connects TRBV12-3 or TRBV12-4 to TRBJ2-1, with 7 nucleotides matching TRBD2. CDR3 length: 15 residues. V gave up 5 bases and J gave up 2 bases; unmatched junction bases: 6.

This chain connects TRBV5-1 to TRBJ1-1, with unresolved D. With 2 bases removed from V and 5 bases from J, the gap between germline ends came to 13 bases. This CDR3 has 14 residues. The germline gives CDR1 SGHRS, CDR2 YFSETQ. CDR3: CASSFIEGGTEAFF. DNA for the CDR3: TGCGCCAGCAGCTTTATTGAGGGAGGAACTGAAGCTTTCTTT.

The V and J genes are TRBV6-5 and TRBJ2-6, with D tentatively TRBD1 or TRBD2 (7 bases each). Germline CDR1 MNHEY, CDR2 SVGAGI. The CDR3 is made up of 16 amino acids. The ends were cut back, 6 bases at V and 2 bases at J, with 14 bases in the middle. The CDR3 loop reads CASSHQGGAGANVLTF. CDR3 in DNA: TGTGCCAGCAGCCACCAGGGGGGGGCTGGGGCCAACGTCCTGACTTTC.

This clonotype was seen only a few times. This chain uses TRBV7-9 with TRBJ2-7, with D possibly matching TRBD2 (5 bases). Germline-derived CDR1 and CDR2 are SEHNR and FQNEAQ (reference sequence). The CDR3 sequence is 17 residues long. Between the trimmed V and J ends, which lost 5 bases and 2 bases, there was a span of 22 bases. The CDR3 DNA sequence: TGTGCCAGCAGCCAGTTCGGGGTAGCCAAACTTACCTACGAGCAGTACTTC. It codes for CASSQFGVAKLTYEQYF.

This clonotype was found a few times. The chain uses TRBV10-3 and TRBJ2-1, with D perhaps TRBD1 or TRBD2 (5 bases each). The CDR3 is 14 amino acids. Trimming shortened V by 2 bases and J by 6 bases, and 11 bases separated the two germline ends. CDR1 and CDR2 (germline): ENHRY, SYGVKD. The CDR3 sequence: CAISEVGPVNEQFF. CDR3 sequence (DNA): TGTGCCATCAGTGAGGTGGGACCGGTCAATGAGCAGTTCTTC.

In this sample, this clonotype turned up a few times. CDR3 sequence: CSARGGTGDNQPQHF. CDR3 DNA: TGCAGCGCCCGGGGGGGGACAGGGGACAATCAGCCCCAGCATTTT. The rearrangement links TRBV29-1 to TRBJ1-5; the match to TRBD1 covers 10 bases. CDR1 is SQVTM, CDR2 ANQGSEA, per germline. The CDR3 contains 15 residues. V lost 7 bases and J lost 3; bases outside the gene matches: 9.

This clonotype turned up a few times. The chain employs TRBV20-1 and TRBJ2-1, with 10 bases fitting TRBD2. After removal of 1 base from V and 4 bases from J, the junction contained 7 bases not matched to a gene. This CDR3 spans 16 amino acids. Germline loops: CDR1 DFQATT, CDR2 SNEGSKA (reference sequence). The CDR3 reads CSARGTGTSVYNEQFF. The DNA for the CDR3 is TGCAGTGCTAGAGGCACCGGGACTAGCGTTTACAATGAGCAGTTCTTC.

V and J are TRBV15 and TRBJ2-7; D possibly corresponds to TRBD2 (6 bases). Germline assignment: CDR1 LNHNV and CDR2 YYDKDF (reference sequence). V lost 2 bases and J 5 bases, leaving 16 bases between the germline ends. The CDR3 covers 15 residues. This chain's CDR3 is CATSRPPLGGDEQYF. DNA for the CDR3: TGTGCCACCAGCAGACCCCCACTAGGAGGGGACGAGCAGTACTTC. The full variable domain, in which reference TRBV15 and TRBJ2-7 provide the parts outside the CDR3, is DAMVIQNPRYQVTQFGKPVTLSCSQTLNHNVMYWYQQKSSQAPKLLFHYYDKDFNNEADTPDNFQSRRPNTSFCFLDIRSPGLGDTAMYLCATSRPPLGGDEQYFGPGTRLTVT.